The rows below give T cell receptor beta chains drawn from one sample of a study of blood T cell repertoires in COVID-19. Clones were read by immunoSEQ multiplex PCR, and TCRdb kept only the in-frame ones, dropping some. The profile shows 200,000 to 300,000 clones, around 83% of them singletons. Sequenced: peripheral blood. The source is a man in his forties or fifties who had recovered from COVID-19. CDR3s include the opening cysteine and the closing phenylalanine or tryptophan. A D gene is named only where the DNA matches it firmly. Only part of the rows carry a size: once, few, many, or a class if the clone is expanded.

>.|TRBV5-1|TRBD1|TRBJ2-7
CASSWDRSYEQYF
TGCGCCAGCAGTTGGGACAGGTCCTACGAGCAGTACTTC
>.|TRBV10-3|TRBD1|TRBJ1-1
CAIRGGSAEAFF
TGTGCCATCAGAGGGGGCAGCGCTGAAGCTTTCTTT
>.|TRBV4-3|TRBD1|TRBJ1-2
CASSQTGQLYGYTF
TGCGCCAGCAGCCAAACGGGACAGCTCTATGGCTACACCTTC
>.|TRBV27|.|TRBJ1-1
CASSTTAGGTVVF
TGTGCCAGCAGCACTACGGCGGGTGGAACGGTTGTCTTT
>.|TRBV6-5|TRBD1|TRBJ1-2
CASSYLTGEVGYTF
TGTGCCAGCAGTTACCTGACAGGGGAGGTTGGCTACACCTTC
>.|TRBV27|.|TRBJ1-1
CASSLEGAYTEAFF
TGTGCCAGCAGTTTAGAAGGGGCCTACACTGAAGCTTTCTTT
>.|TRBV7-8|.|TRBJ2-7
CASSVGQEGEQYF
TGTGCCAGCAGCGTCGGACAGGAGGGAGAGCAGTACTTC
>.|TRBV11-2|.|TRBJ1-2
CASSRSGPSVYGYTF
TGTGCCAGCAGCAGGAGCGGGCCCTCGGTCTATGGCTACACCTTC
>.|TRBV11-2|.|TRBJ2-3
CASSFPSYTDTQYF
TGTGCCAGCAGCTTTCCCTCCTACACAGATACGCAGTATTTT
>.|TRBV2|.|TRBJ2-7
CASSEGGTYEQYF
TGTGCCAGCAGTGAGGGCGGGACCTACGAGCAGTACTTC
>.|TRBV7-2|TRBD1|TRBJ1-2
CASSFRDRGAYGYTF
TGTGCCAGCAGCTTCCGGGACAGGGGTGCCTATGGCTACACCTTC
>.|TRBV27|TRBD2|TRBJ2-7
CASSTPGLDTEQYF
TGTGCCAGCAGCACTCCGGGACTAGACACCGAGCAGTACTTC
>.|TRBV5-1|.|TRBJ2-3
CASSLVGSGRRDTQYF
TGCGCCAGCAGCTTGGTCGGGTCGGGGAGGAGAGATACGCAGTATTTT
>.|TRBV27|TRBD1|TRBJ2-3
CATLPGTGGTDTQYF
TGTGCCACCCTACCCGGGACAGGGGGAACAGATACGCAGTATTTT
>.|TRBV5-5|.|TRBJ1-5
CASSLYRVDNQPQHF
TGTGCCAGCAGCTTGTACAGGGTTGACAATCAGCCCCAGCATTTT
>once|TRBV13|TRBD1|TRBJ1-2
CASSIRTGTIYGYTF
TGTGCCAGCAGCATTAGGACAGGGACTATCTATGGCTACACCTTC
>.|TRBV5-1|.|TRBJ1-1
CASSQPGGNTEAFF
TGCGCCAGCAGTCAGCCAGGTGGGAACACTGAAGCTTTCTTT
>.|TRBV2|TRBD2|TRBJ2-7
CASSPRDYFSYEQYF
TGTGCCAGCAGTCCTCGGGACTACTTCTCCTACGAGCAGTACTTC